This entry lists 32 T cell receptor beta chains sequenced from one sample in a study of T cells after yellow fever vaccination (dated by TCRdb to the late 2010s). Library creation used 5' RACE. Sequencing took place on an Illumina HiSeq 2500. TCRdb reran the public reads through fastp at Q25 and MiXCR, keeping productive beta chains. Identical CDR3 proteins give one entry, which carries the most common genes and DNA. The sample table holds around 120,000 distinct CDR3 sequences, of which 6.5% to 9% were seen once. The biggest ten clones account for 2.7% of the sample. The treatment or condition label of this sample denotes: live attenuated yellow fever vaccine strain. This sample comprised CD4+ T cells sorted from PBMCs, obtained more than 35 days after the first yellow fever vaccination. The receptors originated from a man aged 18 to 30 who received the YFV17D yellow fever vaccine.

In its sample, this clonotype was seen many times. CDR3 DNA: TGTGCCAGCAGCCAAGTGGGGCGCACAGATACGCAGTATTTT. Translating gives CASSQVGRTDTQYF. The rearrangement links TRBV3-1 to TRBJ2-3; weak D call: TRBD1 (5 bases). V was trimmed by 1 base and J by 1 base, leaving 6 bases between them. The CDR3 sequence is 14 residues long. In germline, CDR1 is LGHDT, CDR2 YNNKEL (reference sequence).

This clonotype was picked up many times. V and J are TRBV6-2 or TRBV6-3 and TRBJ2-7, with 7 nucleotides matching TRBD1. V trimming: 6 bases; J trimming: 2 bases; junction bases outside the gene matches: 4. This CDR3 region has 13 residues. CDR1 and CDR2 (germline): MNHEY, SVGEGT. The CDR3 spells CASSGTVAYEQYV. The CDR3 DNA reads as TGTGCCAGCAGCGGGACAGTAGCCTACGAGCAGTACGTC.

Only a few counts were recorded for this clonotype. In DNA form, the CDR3 reads TGCGCCAGCAGCCAAGATTGGGAAGGGTTTAGCTACGAGCAGTACGTC. It translates to CASSQDWEGFSYEQYV. The chain joins TRBV4-3 to TRBJ2-7; no clear D. Trimming stripped 0 bases from V and 3 bases from J, with 15 bases between. CDR3 length equals 16 residues. Germline CDR1 reads LGHNA; CDR2 reads YSLEER.

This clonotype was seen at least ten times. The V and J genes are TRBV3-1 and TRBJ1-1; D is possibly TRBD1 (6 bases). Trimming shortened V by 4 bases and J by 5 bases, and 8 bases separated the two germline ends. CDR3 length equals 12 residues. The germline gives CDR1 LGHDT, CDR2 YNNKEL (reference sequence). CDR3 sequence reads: CASSRQGTEAFF. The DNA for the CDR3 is TGTGCCAGCAGCCGCCAGGGGACTGAAGCTTTCTTT.

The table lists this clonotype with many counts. For the CDR3, the DNA is TGTGCCAGCAGCAGACAGGGTCGGACTGAAGCTTTCTTT. Protein sequence: CASSRQGRTEAFF. This chain uses TRBV7-9 with TRBJ1-1, with 7 bases that match TRBD1. CDR3 length: 13 amino acids. V lost 5 bases and J lost 5; bases outside the gene matches: 5. The V gene's germline CDR1 is SEHNR and CDR2 FQNEAQ (reference sequence). Looking up the rest from reference TRBV7-9 and TRBJ1-1 gives the full variable domain: DTGVSQNPRHKITKRGQNVTFRCDPISEHNRLYWYRQTLGQGPEFLTYFQNEAQLEKSRLLSDRFSAERPKGSFSTLEIQRTEQGDSAMYLCASSRQGRTEAFFGQGTRLTVV.

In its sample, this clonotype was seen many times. CDR3: CASSYDRAYNEQFF. CDR3 coding DNA: TGCGCCAGCAGTTATGACAGGGCGTACAATGAGCAGTTCTTC. The gene calls are TRBV5-1 and TRBJ2-1; TRBD1 matches at 7 bases. The junction had 6 bases not matched to a gene; V was cut back by 5 bases and J by 4 bases. The CDR3 runs to 14 residues. Germline CDR1 reads SGHRS; CDR2 reads YFSETQ.

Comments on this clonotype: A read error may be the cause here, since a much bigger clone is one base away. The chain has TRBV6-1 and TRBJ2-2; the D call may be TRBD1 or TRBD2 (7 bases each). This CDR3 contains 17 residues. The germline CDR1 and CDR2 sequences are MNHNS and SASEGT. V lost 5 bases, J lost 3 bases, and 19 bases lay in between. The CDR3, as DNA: TGTGCCAGCAGTCCGCCCAGGGGGAGCGGGGACACCGGGGAGCTGTTTTTT. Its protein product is CASSPPRGSGDTGELFF.

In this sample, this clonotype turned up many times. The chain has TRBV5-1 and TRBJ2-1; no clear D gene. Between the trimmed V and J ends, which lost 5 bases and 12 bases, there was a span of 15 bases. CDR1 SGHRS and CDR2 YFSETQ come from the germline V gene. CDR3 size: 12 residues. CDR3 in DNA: TGCGCCAGCAGAGTTCGCCCAGGTGGGCAGTTCTTC. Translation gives CASRVRPGGQFF.

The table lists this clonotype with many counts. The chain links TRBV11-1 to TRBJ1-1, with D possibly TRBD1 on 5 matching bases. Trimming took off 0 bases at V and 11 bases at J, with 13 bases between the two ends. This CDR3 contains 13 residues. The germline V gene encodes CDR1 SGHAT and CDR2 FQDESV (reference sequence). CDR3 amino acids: CASSLAPGWGAFF. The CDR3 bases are TGTGCCAGCAGCTTAGCGCCCGGATGGGGGGCTTTCTTT.

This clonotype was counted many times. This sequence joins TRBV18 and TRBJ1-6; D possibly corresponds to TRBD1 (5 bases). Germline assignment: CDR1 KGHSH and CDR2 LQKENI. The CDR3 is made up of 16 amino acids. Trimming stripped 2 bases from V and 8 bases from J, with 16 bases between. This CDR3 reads CASSPFTGDRDSPLHF. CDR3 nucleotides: TGTGCCAGCTCACCATTTACGGGGGATCGGGATTCACCCCTCCACTTT.

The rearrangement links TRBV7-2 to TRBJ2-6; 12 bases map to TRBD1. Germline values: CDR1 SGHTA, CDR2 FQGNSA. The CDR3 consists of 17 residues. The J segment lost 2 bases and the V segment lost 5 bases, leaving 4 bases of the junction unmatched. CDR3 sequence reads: CASSPRDRGPGANVLTF. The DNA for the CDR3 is TGTGCCAGCAGCCCGCGGGACAGGGGGCCTGGGGCCAACGTCCTGACTTTC. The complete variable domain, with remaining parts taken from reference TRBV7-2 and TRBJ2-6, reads GAGVSQSPSNKVTEKGKDVELRCDPISGHTALYWYRQSLGQGLEFLIYFQGNSAPDKSGLPSDRFSAERTGGSVSTLTIQRTQQEDSAVYLCASSPRDRGPGANVLTFGAGSRLTVL.

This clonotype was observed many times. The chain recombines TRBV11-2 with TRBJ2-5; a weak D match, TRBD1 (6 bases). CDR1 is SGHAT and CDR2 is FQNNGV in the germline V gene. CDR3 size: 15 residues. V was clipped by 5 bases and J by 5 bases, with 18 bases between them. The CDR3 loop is CASSPTGSRWETQYF. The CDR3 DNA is TGTGCCAGCAGCCCGACAGGCTCCCGCTGGGAGACCCAGTACTTC.

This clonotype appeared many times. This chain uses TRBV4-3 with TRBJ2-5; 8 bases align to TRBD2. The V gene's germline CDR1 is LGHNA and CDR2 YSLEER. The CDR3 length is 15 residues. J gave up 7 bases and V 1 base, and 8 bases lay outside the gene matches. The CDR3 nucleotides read TGCGCCAGCAGCCAAGTACTAGCGGCCTGGGGGACCCAGTACTTC. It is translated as CASSQVLAAWGTQYF.

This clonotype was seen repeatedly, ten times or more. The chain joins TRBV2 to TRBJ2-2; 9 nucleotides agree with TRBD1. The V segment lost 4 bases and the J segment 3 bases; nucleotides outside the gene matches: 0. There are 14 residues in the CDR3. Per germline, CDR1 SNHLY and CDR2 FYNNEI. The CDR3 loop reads CASSGDRDTGELFF. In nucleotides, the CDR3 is TGTGCCAGCAGTGGGGACAGGGACACCGGGGAGCTGTTTTTT.

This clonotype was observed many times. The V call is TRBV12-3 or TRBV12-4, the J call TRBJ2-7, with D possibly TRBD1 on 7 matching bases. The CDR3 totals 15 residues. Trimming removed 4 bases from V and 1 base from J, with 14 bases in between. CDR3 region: CASSWTGGGSYEQYF. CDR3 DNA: TGTGCCAGCAGTTGGACAGGAGGAGGGTCCTACGAGCAGTACTTC.

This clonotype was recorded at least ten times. The CDR3 loop is CASSLAENNEQFF. The CDR3 bases are TGTGCCAGCAGCTTAGCCGAAAACAATGAGCAGTTCTTC. The chain has TRBV7-2 and TRBJ2-1; D is unclear. Trimming cost V 0 bases and J 5 bases, with 5 bases left between them. The CDR3 loop spans 13 amino acids. Germline V gives CDR1 SGHTA, CDR2 FQGNSA.

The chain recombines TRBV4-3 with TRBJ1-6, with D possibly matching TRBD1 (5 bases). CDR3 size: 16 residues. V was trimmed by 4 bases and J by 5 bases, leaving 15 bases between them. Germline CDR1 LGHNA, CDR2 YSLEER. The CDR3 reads CASSRNPGQDNSPLHF. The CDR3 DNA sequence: TGCGCCAGCAGCCGAAATCCGGGGCAGGATAATTCACCCCTCCACTTT.

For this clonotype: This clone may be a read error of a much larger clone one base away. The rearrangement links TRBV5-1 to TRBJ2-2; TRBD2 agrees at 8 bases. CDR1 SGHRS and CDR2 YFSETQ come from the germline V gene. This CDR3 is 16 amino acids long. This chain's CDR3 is CVSSPAGAGVAGELFF. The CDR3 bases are TGCGTCAGCAGCCCAGCGGGGGCCGGCGTAGCCGGGGAGCTGTTTTTT.

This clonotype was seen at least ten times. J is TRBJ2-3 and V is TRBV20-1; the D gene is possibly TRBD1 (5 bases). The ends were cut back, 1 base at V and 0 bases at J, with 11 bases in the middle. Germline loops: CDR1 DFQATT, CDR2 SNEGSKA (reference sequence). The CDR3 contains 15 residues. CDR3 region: CSARVFTGSTDTQYF. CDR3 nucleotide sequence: TGCAGTGCTAGAGTGTTCACAGGTAGCACAGATACGCAGTATTTT.

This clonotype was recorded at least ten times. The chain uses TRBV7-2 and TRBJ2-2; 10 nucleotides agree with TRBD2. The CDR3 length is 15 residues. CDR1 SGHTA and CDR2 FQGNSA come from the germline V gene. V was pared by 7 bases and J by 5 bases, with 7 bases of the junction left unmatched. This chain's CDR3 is CASKKRGGLTGELFF. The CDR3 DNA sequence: TGTGCCAGCAAGAAGCGGGGGGGCCTTACCGGGGAGCTGTTTTTT.

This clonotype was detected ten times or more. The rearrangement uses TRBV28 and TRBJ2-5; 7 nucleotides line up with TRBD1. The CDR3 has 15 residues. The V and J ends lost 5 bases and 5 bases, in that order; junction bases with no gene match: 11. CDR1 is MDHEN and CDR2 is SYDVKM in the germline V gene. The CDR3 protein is CASSPGRQGRETQYF. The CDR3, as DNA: TGTGCCAGCAGTCCGGGGAGACAGGGCCGGGAGACCCAGTACTTC.

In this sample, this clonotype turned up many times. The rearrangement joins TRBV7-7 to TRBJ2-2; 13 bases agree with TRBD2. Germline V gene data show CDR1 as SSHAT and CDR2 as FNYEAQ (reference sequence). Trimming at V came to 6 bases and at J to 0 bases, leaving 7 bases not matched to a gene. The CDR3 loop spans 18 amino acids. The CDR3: CASSLGLAGSTNTGELFF. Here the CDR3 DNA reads TGTGCCAGCAGTCTGGGACTAGCGGGGTCCACGAACACCGGGGAGCTGTTTTTT.

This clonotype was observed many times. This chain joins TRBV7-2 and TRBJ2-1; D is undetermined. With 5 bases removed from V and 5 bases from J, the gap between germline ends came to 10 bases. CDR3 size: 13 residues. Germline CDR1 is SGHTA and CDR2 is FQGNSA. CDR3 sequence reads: CASSQGPNNEQFF. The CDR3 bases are TGTGCCAGCAGCCAAGGGCCCAACAATGAGCAGTTCTTC.

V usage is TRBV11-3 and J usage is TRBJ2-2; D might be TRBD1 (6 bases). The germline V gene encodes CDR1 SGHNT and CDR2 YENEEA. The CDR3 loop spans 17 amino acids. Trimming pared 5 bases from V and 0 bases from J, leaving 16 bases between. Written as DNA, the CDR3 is TGTGCCAGCAGCCGTACGAACAGGGCCGCGAACACCGGGGAGCTGTTTTTT. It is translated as CASSRTNRAANTGELFF.

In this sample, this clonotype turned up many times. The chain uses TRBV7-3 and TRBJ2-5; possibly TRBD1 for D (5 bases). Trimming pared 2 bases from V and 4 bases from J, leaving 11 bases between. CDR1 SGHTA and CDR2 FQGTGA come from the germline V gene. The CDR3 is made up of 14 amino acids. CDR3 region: CASSLYQGTETQYF. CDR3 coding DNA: TGTGCCAGCAGCTTATACCAGGGAACAGAGACCCAGTACTTC. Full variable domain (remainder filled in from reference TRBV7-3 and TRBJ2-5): GAGVSQTPSNKVTEKGKYVELRCDPISGHTALYWYRQSLGQGPEFLIYFQGTGAADDSGLPNDRFFAVRPEGSVSTLKIQRTERGDSAVYLCASSLYQGTETQYFGPGTRLLVL.

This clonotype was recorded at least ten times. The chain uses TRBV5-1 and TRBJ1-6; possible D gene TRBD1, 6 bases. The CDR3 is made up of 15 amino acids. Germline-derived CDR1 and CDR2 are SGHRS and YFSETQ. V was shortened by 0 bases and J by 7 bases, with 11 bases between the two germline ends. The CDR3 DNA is TGCGCCAGCAGCTTGGGACCAGGGGAAAATTCACCCCTCCACTTT. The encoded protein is CASSLGPGENSPLHF. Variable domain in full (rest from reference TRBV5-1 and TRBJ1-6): KAGVTQTPRYLIKTRGQQVTLSCSPISGHRSVSWYQQTPGQGLQFLFEYFSETQRNKGNFPGRFSGRQFSNSRSEMNVSTLELGDSALYLCASSLGPGENSPLHFGNGTRLTVT.

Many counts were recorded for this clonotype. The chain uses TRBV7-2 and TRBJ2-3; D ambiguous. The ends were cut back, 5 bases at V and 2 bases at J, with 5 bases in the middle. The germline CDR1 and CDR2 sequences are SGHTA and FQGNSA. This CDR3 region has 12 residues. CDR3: CASSRTTDTQYF. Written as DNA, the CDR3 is TGTGCCAGCAGCCGCACCACAGATACGCAGTATTTT.

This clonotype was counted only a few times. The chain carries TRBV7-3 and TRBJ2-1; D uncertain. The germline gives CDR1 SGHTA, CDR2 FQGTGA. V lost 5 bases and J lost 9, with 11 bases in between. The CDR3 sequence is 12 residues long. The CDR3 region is CASSRADGEQFF. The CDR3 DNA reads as TGTGCCAGCAGCCGTGCAGACGGTGAGCAGTTCTTC.

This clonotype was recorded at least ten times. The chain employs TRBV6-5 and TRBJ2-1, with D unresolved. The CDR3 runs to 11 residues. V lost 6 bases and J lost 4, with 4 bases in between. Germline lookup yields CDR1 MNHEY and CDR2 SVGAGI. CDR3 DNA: TGTGCCAGCAGGACGTACAATGAGCAGTTCTTC. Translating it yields CASRTYNEQFF.

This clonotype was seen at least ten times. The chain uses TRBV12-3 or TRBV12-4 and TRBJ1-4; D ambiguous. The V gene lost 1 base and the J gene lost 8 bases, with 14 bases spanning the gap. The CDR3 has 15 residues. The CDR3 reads CASSLGTVRHEKLFF. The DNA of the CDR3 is TGTGCCAGCAGTTTAGGCACAGTCCGGCACGAAAAACTGTTTTTT.

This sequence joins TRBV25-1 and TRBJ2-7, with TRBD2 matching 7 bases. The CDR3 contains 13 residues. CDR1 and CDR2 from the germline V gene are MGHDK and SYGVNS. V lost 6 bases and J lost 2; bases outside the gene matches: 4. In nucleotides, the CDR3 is TGTGCCAGCAGGGGGGGGTCCGCCTACGAGCAGTACTTC. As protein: CASRGGSAYEQYF.

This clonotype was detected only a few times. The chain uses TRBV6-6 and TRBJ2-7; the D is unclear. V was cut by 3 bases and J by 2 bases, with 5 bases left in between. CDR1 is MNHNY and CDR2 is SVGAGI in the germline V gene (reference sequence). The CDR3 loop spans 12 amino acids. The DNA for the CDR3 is TGTGCCAGCAGTTATGGGCCCTACGAGCAGTACGTC. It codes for CASSYGPYEQYV.